The source of this TCR beta chain is a study of T-cell reconstitution after alpha-beta-depleted transplantation in children. The germline gives CDR1 SGDLS, CDR2 YYNGEE. The CDR3 runs to 15 residues. Trimming removed 5 bases from V and 4 bases from J, with 16 bases in between. Unique molecular identifiers were built into the TCRbeta library. TCRdb analysed the PCR reads with MiXCR anew, one entry per CDR3 protein. The profile shows more than 250,000 distinct CDR3 sequences, about 10% of them singletons. The source of this sequence is a human donor who donated a stem cell graft to a child with SCID. This chain links TRBV9 with TRBJ2-1; no firm D call. Sequences were derived from PBMCs from the stem cell graft donor, sampled from the stem cell graft. The CDR3 nucleotides read TGTGCCAGCAGTGGGAAGGTTTCGGCTTACAATGAGCAGTTCTTC. This encodes CASSGKVSAYNEQFF.